A single sample is the source of the 20 T cell receptor beta chains below, sequenced in a study of early T cells in non-severe SARS-CoV-2 infection (dated by TCRdb to about 2021). To prepare the library, 5' RACE was applied. Instrument used: NextSeq 500. TCRdb reanalyzed the raw reads on its own, using fastp at Q25 for trimming and MiXCR for clone calling, and kept in-frame beta chains. Every CDR3 protein is listed once, alongside the most common genes and DNA of its rows. The sample table shows 25,000 to 35,000 distinct CDR3 sequences, and under 5.5% are seen once. Under 6.5% of the sample goes to the ten largest clones. The sample consisted of whole blood, taken at baseline. The receptors were sampled from an adult who was a healthcare worker with PCR-confirmed SARS-CoV-2 infection or an uninfected control (not recorded which).

The chain uses TRBV4-2 and TRBJ2-5, with D hard to call. Trimming took 0 bases from V and 4 from J, leaving 9 bases between them. The germline CDR1 and CDR2 sequences are LGHNA and YNFKEQ. The CDR3 sequence is 14 residues long. In DNA form, the CDR3 reads TGTGCCAGCAGCCAAGACGGCAGGTCAGAGACCCAGTACTTC. Translated, it gives CASSQDGRSETQYF.

The chain carries TRBV6-2 or TRBV6-3 and TRBJ1-6, with D uncertain. The CDR3 length is 18 residues. The germline gives CDR1 MNHEY, CDR2 SVGEGT. The V end lost 7 bases, the J end lost 0 bases, and 19 bases lay between the germline ends. CDR3 sequence (DNA): TGTGCCAGCACCCCTCTCCGGGCCAGAGCCTCCTATAATTCACCCCTCCACTTT. This encodes CASTPLRARASYNSPLHF.

This clonotype was observed at least ten times. The V and J genes are TRBV20-1 and TRBJ2-1; TRBD1 matches at 9 bases. V lost 1 base and J lost 7; bases outside the gene matches: 11. CDR3 length equals 16 residues. Germline CDR1 reads DFQATT; CDR2 reads SNEGSKA (reference sequence). The CDR3, as DNA: TGCAGTGCTAGAGCGGTGTGGACAGGGGATGGTAATGAGCAGTTCTTC. It translates to CSARAVWTGDGNEQFF.

Many counts were recorded for this clonotype. This chain joins TRBV2 and TRBJ2-7, with 11 bases matching TRBD2. V trimming: 2 bases; J trimming: 5 bases; junction bases outside the gene matches: 11. The germline CDR1 and CDR2 sequences are SNHLY and FYNNEI. The CDR3 has 17 residues. CDR3 in DNA: TGTGCCAGCAGTGAACAGGTAGCGGGGGGGCAGGGAGACGAGCAGTACTTC. The encoded protein is CASSEQVAGGQGDEQYF.

This clonotype showed up just a few times. The chain uses TRBV30 and TRBJ2-3; D gene ambiguous. The CDR3 loop spans 15 amino acids. Germline V gene sequence: CDR1 GTSNPN, CDR2 SVGIG (reference sequence). Trimming removed 1 base from V and 7 bases from J, with 18 bases in between. As DNA, the CDR3 is TGTGCCTGGAGTGCCCTCGGAGTGAAAGGGAATACGCAGTATTTT. Residues: CAWSALGVKGNTQYF.

This clonotype was detected ten times or more. This chain uses TRBV20-1 with TRBJ2-7, with D uncertain. The CDR3 loop spans 11 amino acids. Germline CDR1 is DFQATT and CDR2 is SNEGSKA (reference sequence). The V end lost 1 base, the J end lost 3 bases, and 4 bases lay between the germline ends. DNA of the CDR3: TGCAGTGCTAGAGGTATCTACGAGCAGTACTTC. Encoded protein: CSARGIYEQYF.

This clonotype showed up just a few times. J is TRBJ1-1 and V is TRBV20-1; TRBD1 might be the D (5 bases). Germline V gives CDR1 DFQATT, CDR2 SNEGSKA (reference sequence). The CDR3 extends over 15 amino acids. V lost 0 bases and J 1 base, leaving 12 bases between the germline ends. This CDR3 is CSARDSGRENTEAFF. The CDR3 bases are TGCAGTGCTAGAGATTCGGGCAGGGAGAACACTGAAGCTTTCTTT.

This clonotype was detected many times. The genes are TRBV28 and TRBJ2-3; TRBD2 agrees at 9 bases. V lost 6 bases and J lost 5; bases outside the gene matches: 3. This CDR3 is 13 amino acids long. Germline V gene sequence: CDR1 MDHEN, CDR2 SYDVKM. The CDR3 here is CASRTSGLDTQYF. The CDR3 region has the DNA TGTGCCAGCAGGACTAGCGGCCTAGATACGCAGTATTTT.

Many counts were recorded for this clonotype. CDR3 protein: CASSLSQGADTQYF. The CDR3 coding sequence is TGTGCCAGCAGCTTAAGCCAGGGGGCAGATACGCAGTATTTT. The chain recombines TRBV11-3 with TRBJ2-3; TRBD1 matches 7 bases. The ends lost 2 bases at V and 4 bases at J; junction bases unmatched: 3. Germline assignment: CDR1 SGHNT and CDR2 YENEEA. The CDR3 contains 14 residues.

On this clonotype itself: It may be a read error: a sequence one base away is much more abundant. This sequence joins TRBV6-1 and TRBJ2-7, with a possible D match to TRBD1 (6 bases). Germline loops: CDR1 MNHNS, CDR2 SASEGT. The CDR3 sequence is 12 residues long. CDR3 sequence: CASSKDSYKQYF. DNA of the CDR3: TGTGCCAGCAGCAAGGACAGCTACAAGCAGTACTTC.

In its sample, this clonotype was seen many times. The chain couples TRBV6-5 to TRBJ1-2, with TRBD1 matching 7 bases. Germline CDR1 is MNHEY and CDR2 is SVGAGI. V shed 0 bases and J 1 base; nucleotides not matched to a gene: 8. The CDR3 length is 17 residues. CDR3 bases: TGTGCCAGCAGTTACTCGTTTACGAGGGGGCTTAACTATGGCTACACCTTC. The encoded protein is CASSYSFTRGLNYGYTF.

In this sample, this clonotype turned up many times. The chain uses TRBV9 and TRBJ1-1; D is undetermined. Trimming pared 1 base from V and 2 bases from J, leaving 9 bases between. This CDR3 spans 14 amino acids. The germline CDR1 and CDR2 sequences are SGDLS and YYNGEE. CDR3 sequence (DNA): TGTGCCAGCAGCGTATTGGCATCAAACACTGAAGCTTTCTTT. This sequence encodes CASSVLASNTEAFF.

This clonotype has ten or more counts. This chain uses TRBV2 with TRBJ2-7; 12 nucleotides line up with TRBD2. J gave up 5 bases and V 5 bases, and 7 bases lay outside the gene matches. CDR1 is SNHLY, CDR2 FYNNEI, per germline. There are 15 residues in the CDR3. CDR3 bases: TGTGCCAGCAGTCGACTAGCGGGAGATGGAAACGAGCAGTACTTC. It specifies CASSRLAGDGNEQYF.

This clonotype was seen repeatedly, ten times or more. This rearrangement joins TRBV2 to TRBJ2-7; no clear D. The length of the CDR3 is 14 residues. The V end lost 4 bases, the J end lost 2 bases, and 12 bases lay between the germline ends. Germline V lookup: CDR1 SNHLY, CDR2 FYNNEI. CDR3 DNA: TGTGCCAGCAGTGCGTATCGCGCCACCTACGAGCAGTACTTC. This encodes CASSAYRATYEQYF.

This clonotype appeared many times. This rearrangement joins TRBV3-1 to TRBJ2-5; the D is unclear. The germline V gene has CDR1 LGHDT and CDR2 YNNKEL (reference sequence). Between the trimmed V and J ends, which lost 7 bases and 2 bases, there was a span of 17 bases. The length of the CDR3 is 15 residues. CDR3 sequence: CASNGLFGLQETQYF. The CDR3 region has the DNA TGTGCCAGCAATGGGTTATTCGGGCTACAAGAGACCCAGTACTTC.

This clonotype has ten or more counts. The V and J genes are TRBV7-6 and TRBJ2-7; D call uncertain. Deletions cut 5 bases from V and 3 bases from J, with 11 bases between. CDR3 size: 13 residues. Germline V gene lookup returns CDR1 SGHVS and CDR2 FNYEAQ. Written as DNA, the CDR3 is TGTGCCAGCAGCACGGGTCCCCTCTACGAGCAGTACTTC. It encodes CASSTGPLYEQYF. Supplemented by reference TRBV7-6 and TRBJ2-7, the full variable domain reads GAGVSQSPRYKVTKRGQDVALRCDPISGHVSLYWYRQALGQGPEFLTYFNYEAQQDKSGLPNDRFSAERPEGSISTLTIQRTEQRDSAMYRCASSTGPLYEQYFGPGTRLTVT.

This clonotype was seen many times. The rearrangement links TRBV28 to TRBJ2-7; D is possibly TRBD1 (6 bases). Trimming left V 7 bases short and J 2 bases short, with 18 bases between. Germline-derived CDR1 and CDR2 are MDHEN and SYDVKM. This CDR3 has 15 residues. As DNA, the CDR3 is TGTGCCAGCACTTCATGGACAGTTCGCCCCTACGAGCAGTACTTC. Amino acids: CASTSWTVRPYEQYF.

This clonotype was recorded many times. This sequence joins TRBV7-6 and TRBJ1-5, with D tentatively TRBD1 (6 bases). Trimming removed 5 bases at V and 7 bases at J, with 27 bases between. The CDR3 is made up of 18 amino acids. Per germline, CDR1 SGHVS and CDR2 FNYEAQ. CDR3: CASSPILGGKGQSQPQHF. In DNA, the CDR3 is TGTGCCAGCAGCCCGATTTTGGGGGGCAAGGGGCAAAGCCAGCCCCAGCATTTT.

This clonotype came up many times. The chain combines TRBV2 with TRBJ1-1, with TRBD1 matching 9 bases. The CDR3 is made up of 16 amino acids. Losses at the gene ends were 7 bases for V and 5 bases for J; bases not matched to a gene: 14. Germline V gene sequence: CDR1 SNHLY, CDR2 FYNNEI. The CDR3 here is CASIHTGGALGTEAFF. The DNA of the CDR3 is TGTGCCAGCATCCATACAGGGGGCGCGTTGGGAACTGAAGCTTTCTTT.

This clonotype was observed at least ten times. V gene TRBV18 combines with J gene TRBJ1-2; 11 positions agree with TRBD1. Germline V gene lookup returns CDR1 KGHSH and CDR2 LQKENI. CDR3 length equals 16 residues. V dropped 2 bases and J dropped 2; count of bases not matched to a gene: 4. Here the CDR3 DNA reads TGTGCCAGCTCACCAAGCCGGGACAGGGGGAACTATGGCTACACCTTC. It encodes CASSPSRDRGNYGYTF.